This TCR beta chain came from a study of beta chain features in type 1 diabetes (dated by TCRdb to between 2018 and 2020). Background for the entire study: Patients and healthy donors did not differ in mean age, gender distribution, total cell number or subset yield. Naive and central memory subsets were obtained from all 30 or so donors, but regulatory and stem cell-like memory subsets were isolated from only 8 patients and about eight healthy donors. In the study, TCRB repertoires of sorted circulating CD4+ T cell subsets from recently diagnosed type 1 diabetes patients were compared with those of matched healthy donors. A total of some 110 million sorted cells were examined across all samples, and a strong correlation was observed between cell number per subset and RNA yield.

The paper as a whole reports these results and caveats: Because cDNA rather than genomic DNA was sequenced, highly expressing activated cells could have been over-represented, although no difference in activation and CD3 levels was found between groups. At VDJ recombination sites, type 1 diabetes patients had fewer insertions and more deleted nucleotides, which implies abnormalities in thymic rearrangement. PCR might favor shorter templates, but patient and control samples were amplified and corrected together, so any skew would affect both groups equally. Naive, central memory and regulatory TCRB repertoires appeared to be more alike among patients than among healthy donors. Because the HLA sub-analyses included only small numbers of individuals, any influence of HLA type on TCRB rearrangement was left unresolved. In all four CD4+ subsets, TCRB CDR3 length was moderately but significantly shorter in type 1 diabetes patients.

A single peripheral blood draw of around 120 mL on average was collected from each donor into heparinised tubes. Naive, central memory, regulatory and stem cell-like memory CD4+ T cells were sorted on a BD FACSAria II using a panel including CD45RO, CCR7, CD25, CD127, CD95 and CD27. Every sorted population had a purity above 95%. Right away, PBMCs were isolated by Lymphoprep density gradient centrifugation and were stained directly, with no culture step. Samples were stained and sorted in pairs, with one healthy donor and one patient per experiment, so that batch effects were minimized. With regard to this clone: What this receptor recognizes is not known. Qualities for individual bases were not recorded, and no much larger clone is one base off.

All of the isolated RNA was reverse transcribed with the High Capacity cDNA Reverse Transcription Kit, so expressed TCRB transcripts were sequenced. For stem cell-like memory T cell samples, survey-depth immunoSEQ sequencing was used, averaging about 990,000 total reads per sample. Sorted cells were lysed in RLT buffer, and RNA was extracted using DNase-treated RNeasy Micro or Mini kits according to cell number. To prevent cross-contamination, each cell subset was processed individually, whereas patient and healthy donor samples were processed jointly. TCRB sequences were amplified from cDNA with the immunoSEQ multiplex PCR, producing 87-bp fragments spanning the CDR3 region. Sequencing of the amplicons was performed on the Illumina HiSeq platform. Regarding the original processing steps: PCR bias was computationally corrected using synthetic template baselines, reads within Hamming distance 2 were collapsed, and singletons that could not be merged were discarded. Reads were aligned against IMGT so that V, D and J genes, CDR3 length and insertions or deletions at six rearrangement sites could be assigned. Within each subset, clonotype counts were normalized to the number of sorted cells before true diversity and Gini coefficients were calculated with the tcR R package. The overlap coefficient, calculated on TCRB nucleotide sequences, was used to quantify repertoire sharing. TCRdb took this table from immuneACCESS and kept in-frame rearrangements with V and J called. Such tables lack part of the clones; where checked against another copy, unresolved V genes explain under half of the gap, and the rest is unexplained. V and J calls and clone size are those listed in that table; D and trimming were worked out from the DNA. Present in this sample are over 14,000 clones, roughly four fifths of which were seen just once. The ten largest clones take up approximately 0.31% of the sample.

The germline V gene sets CDR1 to MNHNS and CDR2 to SASEGT. Germline trimming amounts to 1 base on V and 10 bases on J, with 5 as the count of junction bases outside the gene matches. Reading from cysteine to phenylalanine, the CDR3 counts 15 amino acids. Kept here is only the CDR3 DNA, which spans 45 bases and is read in frame from base 1. This chain is built from TRBV6-1 and TRBJ2-3; 13 middle bases align to TRBD2. The clonotype originates from a woman under 30 with type 1 diabetes. Sequenced sample: stem cell memory CD4+ T cells from blood. The cell subset or site tag for this specimen amounts to: stem cell-like memory CD4+ T cells. The CDR3 reads as follows: CASSEGTSGRRAQYF. The DNA reads TGTGCCAGCAGTGAAGGGACTAGCGGGAGAAGAGCGCAGTATTTT.